This TCR beta chain originates from a study of blood T cell repertoires in COVID-19. The germline gives CDR1 MNHEY, CDR2 SMNVEV (reference sequence). This CDR3 has 15 amino acids. V was trimmed by 1 base and J by 2 bases, leaving 9 bases between them. TCRdb's table, derived via immunoSEQ multiplex PCR, lists solely in-frame clones and lacks some. In the table there are tens of thousands of clones, approximately 89% of which are singletons. The chain links TRBV27 to TRBJ1-3; weak D call: TRBD1 (5 bases). Sequenced: peripheral blood. The origin of this receptor is a woman between 35 and 50 years old with acute or convalescent COVID-19. The chain's CDR3 is CASSLWGGPGNTIYF. CDR3 DNA sequence: TGTGCCAGCAGTTTATGGGGGGGACCTGGAAACACCATATATTTT.